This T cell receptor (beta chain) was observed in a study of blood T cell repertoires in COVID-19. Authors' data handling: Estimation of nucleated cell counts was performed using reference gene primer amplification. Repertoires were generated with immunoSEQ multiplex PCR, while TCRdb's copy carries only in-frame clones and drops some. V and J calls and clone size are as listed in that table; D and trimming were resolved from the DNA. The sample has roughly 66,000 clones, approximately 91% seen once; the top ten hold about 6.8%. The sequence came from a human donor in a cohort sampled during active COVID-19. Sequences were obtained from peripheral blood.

The CDR3 is CASSPGQSYQPQHF. The CDR3 DNA sequence: TGTGCCAGTAGTCCAGGACAGTCATATCAGCCCCAGCATTTT. J is TRBJ1-5 and V is TRBV19; D is perhaps TRBD1 (6 bases). The CDR3 extends over 14 amino acids. The germline CDR1 and CDR2 sequences are LNHDA and SQIVND (reference sequence). Trimming shortened V by 5 bases and J by 5 bases, and 13 bases separated the two germline ends.